The rows below give T cell receptor beta chains drawn from one sample of a study of PD-1 blockade in classical Hodgkin lymphoma. Libraries were prepared by immunoSEQ multiplex PCR; TCRdb keeps only in-frame clonotypes and omits some of them. Here the sample spans about 86,000 clones, nearly 90% being singletons. The sample consisted of peripheral blood mononuclear cells (PBMCs), taken before the second cycle of nivolumab. The source is a human donor with classical Hodgkin lymphoma. Each CDR3 is given with its conserved first and last residue. D genes are given only for firm matches. The size field is filled for only some rows; it gives once, few, many or a size class.

v_call	clone_size	j_call	d_call	cdr3_nt	cdr3_aa
TRBV10-2	-	TRBJ2-2	-	TGCGCCAGCAGCCCAGCGTCGGGGGTCCACACCGGGGAGCTGTTTTTT	CASSPASGVHTGELFF
TRBV14	-	TRBJ1-1	-	TGTGCCAGCAGCCAAGATCCCCCGAGGAGTTTTGGTGAAGCTTTCTTT	CASSQDPPRSFGEAFF
TRBV28	once	TRBJ2-7	-	TGTGCCAGCGCGAGGTTCTCTGGGCTAAAGATGGAGCAGTACTTC	CASARFSGLKMEQYF
TRBV29-1	-	TRBJ2-7	-	TGCAGCGTTGAGGACAATTACTACGAGCAGTACTTC	CSVEDNYYEQYF
TRBV2	few	TRBJ2-5	-	TGTGCCAGCACTGGGGGGGAGACCCAGTACTTC	CASTGGETQYF
TRBV27	-	TRBJ2-5	TRBD1	TGTGCCAGCAGTTCGAGACAGGGGGCTTGGGAGACCCAGTACTTC	CASSSRQGAWETQYF
TRBV9	-	TRBJ1-1	-	TGTGCCAGCAGCGTAGGCGCGGGCACTGAAGCTTTCTTT	CASSVGAGTEAFF
TRBV27	-	TRBJ2-7	-	TGTGCCAGCAAGCCGAGGGCTGGTTCTCTCTCCTACGAGCAGTACTTC	CASKPRAGSLSYEQYF
TRBV6-5	-	TRBJ1-6	-	TGTGCCAGCAGTTACCAGGGGCTTTTTTCACCCCTCCACTTT	CASSYQGLFSPLHF
TRBV6-7	-	TRBJ1-2	-	TGTGCCAGCACAAACGGGGCCCTGTATGGCTACACCTTC	CASTNGALYGYTF
TRBV5-1	-	TRBJ2-5	TRBD2	TGCGCCAGCAGCTTGGTGACGGGAGGTACGCAAGAGACCCAGTACTTC	CASSLVTGGTQETQYF
TRBV27	-	TRBJ2-1	-	TGTGCCAGCAGTTCCCTACGTCCTCTCCACAATGAGCAGTTCTTC	CASSSLRPLHNEQFF
TRBV4-2	-	TRBJ1-6	TRBD1	TGTGCCAGCAGCCAAGGGCCCTACACCGGGACAGTAAATTCACCCCTCCACTTT	CASSQGPYTGTVNSPLHF
TRBV7-2	-	TRBJ1-1	-	TGTGCCAGCAGCTTAGAACCCATCTCGACCTTAGAAGCTTTCTTT	CASSLEPISTLEAFF
TRBV2	-	TRBJ2-7	TRBD1	TGTGCCAGCGTTTGGGACAGGGTCAACGAGCAGTACTTC	CASVWDRVNEQYF
TRBV10-2	-	TRBJ2-6	-	TGCGCCAGTGACTCTGGGGCCAACGTCCTGACTTTC	CASDSGANVLTF
TRBV11-2	once	TRBJ1-1	-	TGTGCCAGCAATGGGGGAGGCTACACTGAAGCTTTCTTT	CASNGGGYTEAFF
TRBV10-3	once	TRBJ2-1	TRBD2	TGTGCCATCAGTGATAGCGGGCTTTCCTACAATGAGCAGTTCTTC	CAISDSGLSYNEQFF
TRBV2	-	TRBJ2-3	-	TGTGCCAGCAGTCCACTGAGCACAGATACGCAGTATTTT	CASSPLSTDTQYF
TRBV12-5	-	TRBJ1-1	-	TGTGCTAGTGGTTTGGAAGGGATCGGACGGAACACTGAAGCTTTCTTT	CASGLEGIGRNTEAFF
TRBV7-2	-	TRBJ1-5	TRBD1	TGTGCCAGCAGCCCAGACCGGGGGACAGAAAAATATAGCAATCAGCCCCAGCATTTT	CASSPDRGTEKYSNQPQHF
TRBV14	-	TRBJ2-5	-	TGTGCCAGCAGCCAACCCCAGGGGAGAACAGAGACCCAGTACTTC	CASSQPQGRTETQYF
TRBV2	-	TRBJ2-7	-	TGTGCCAGCAATTCGGGCTTTTACGAGCAGTACTTC	CASNSGFYEQYF
TRBV5-1	-	TRBJ2-1	TRBD2	TGCGCCAGCAGCGCCCTAGCGGGAGGTAACAATGAGCAGTTCTTC	CASSALAGGNNEQFF
TRBV5-4	-	TRBJ1-1	-	TGTGCCAGCAGCTCGGGAGCGGAGAACACTGAAGCTTTCTTT	CASSSGAENTEAFF
TRBV29-1	-	TRBJ2-7	TRBD2	TGCAGCGTTGAAGTTGGGACTAGCGGGAGAGGTTACGAGCAGTACTTC	CSVEVGTSGRGYEQYF
TRBV19	-	TRBJ2-3	-	TGTGCCAGTAGGGGTAGTCCAGATACGCAGTATTTT	CASRGSPDTQYF
TRBV5-1	-	TRBJ2-3	TRBD1	TGCGCCAGCAGCTTGGAGGGACAGGGTTTCGCTACGCAGTATTTT	CASSLEGQGFATQYF
TRBV28	-	TRBJ2-5	-	TGTGCCAGCAGTTTCTCCTCCGGGGGGACCCAGTACTTC	CASSFSSGGTQYF
TRBV7-9	-	TRBJ2-2	TRBD2	TGTGCCAGCAGTCCAGCGGCCAGCGGGGGCAGCGGGGAGCTGTTTTTT	CASSPAASGGSGELFF
TRBV5-1	-	TRBJ2-2	TRBD1	TGCGCCAGCAGCTTGGTGGGACAGGGGAACACCGGGGAGCTGTTTTTT	CASSLVGQGNTGELFF
TRBV29-1	-	TRBJ2-7	-	TGCAGCGTTCAGGTGTGGGGCTACGAGCAGTACTTC	CSVQVWGYEQYF
TRBV4-1	-	TRBJ1-2	TRBD1	TGCGCCAGCAGCCAAGACCTGGACAGGGCGCCTCCCCGGACCTTC	CASSQDLDRAPPRTF
TRBV2	once	TRBJ1-5	TRBD1	TGTGCCAGCAGTAAGCCAGGGGGCGCAAGGCAGCCCCAGCATTTT	CASSKPGGARQPQHF
TRBV19	-	TRBJ2-7	-	TGTGCCAGTAGTATCGGGACCTCACTAGGATACGAGCAGTACTTC	CASSIGTSLGYEQYF
TRBV7-9	-	TRBJ1-2	-	TGTGCCAGCAGCTTACCGTGGGGGAACTATGGCTACACCTTC	CASSLPWGNYGYTF
TRBV27	-	TRBJ2-3	TRBD1	TGTGCCAGCAGAGGGGGCGGCAAGAGCACAGATACGCAGTATTTT	CASRGGGKSTDTQYF
TRBV7-2	few	TRBJ1-2	-	TGTGCCAGCAGCTTAGATTGGGACGACTATGGCTACACCTTC	CASSLDWDDYGYTF
TRBV6-5	-	TRBJ1-5	-	TGTGCCAGCAGTTACTCCCCGAATCAGCCCCAGCATTTT	CASSYSPNQPQHF
TRBV19	-	TRBJ2-3	TRBD2	TGTGCCAGTAGTATCGGGCTAGCGGGGGAGCCCTACACAGATACGCAGTATTTT	CASSIGLAGEPYTDTQYF
TRBV19	-	TRBJ2-2	-	TGTGCCAGTAGTAGCGCAAACACCGGGGAGCTGTTTTTT	CASSSANTGELFF
TRBV18	-	TRBJ2-3	-	TGTGCCAGCTCACCCGTTAGGGTCGTCGGGAAGGATACGCAGTATTTT	CASSPVRVVGKDTQYF
TRBV15	-	TRBJ2-7	-	TGTGCCACCAGCAGTCACTCTTTATCCGACTACGAGCAGTACTTC	CATSSHSLSDYEQYF
TRBV6-5	-	TRBJ2-7	TRBD1	TGTGCCAGCAGTTACTCCGGGACAGGGGTGTACGAGCAGTACTTC	CASSYSGTGVYEQYF
TRBV12-2	-	TRBJ2-7	-	TGTGCAAGAGACTACGAGCAGTACTTC	CARDYEQYF
TRBV28	few	TRBJ2-7	TRBD1	TGTGCCAGCAGTGGGACAGGGGAACCTTACGAGCAGTACTTC	CASSGTGEPYEQYF
TRBV14	-	TRBJ2-7	-	TGTGCCAGCAGCCAAGATCGTGTAACCTACGAGCAGTACTTC	CASSQDRVTYEQYF
TRBV6-1	many	TRBJ1-5	-	TGTGCCAGCAGTGAAGCGGGGGACCAGCCCCAGCATTTT	CASSEAGDQPQHF